The rows below give T cell receptor beta chains drawn from one sample of a study of beta chain features in type 1 diabetes. Assay used: immunoSEQ multiplex PCR; TCRdb lists only in-frame clones, some missing. The sample has about 650,000 clones, around 12% seen once. The specimen sequenced was naive CD4+ T cells from blood. The receptor set was obtained from a man between 25 and 39 years old with type 1 diabetes. Both conserved end residues are trimmed from each CDR3. The order of the fields is V gene, clone size, J gene, CDR3 protein. Expanded clones are given a class, and other clones once, few, many or no size at all.

>TRBV28|few|TRBJ1-5
ASTYLGQPQH
>TRBV14|.|TRBJ1-6
ASSPGVGYSPLH
>TRBV9|few|TRBJ1-4
ASSPGPSEDEKLF
>TRBV19|.|TRBJ1-1
ASSMGRDITEAF
>TRBV2|.|TRBJ1-6
ASREDSPNSPLH
>TRBV10-3|few|TRBJ1-3
AIRGGTDSGNTIY
>TRBV2|few|TRBJ2-7
ASSELQFYEQY
>TRBV2|few|TRBJ2-7
ASSEALRGEQY
>TRBV20-1|.|TRBJ2-5
SAGAWETQY
>TRBV7-9|.|TRBJ1-2
ASSPLWGSDGYT
>TRBV5-1|.|TRBJ1-1
ASSVQGSNTEAF
>TRBV29-1|few|TRBJ2-2
SVLRQGTTGELF
>TRBV30|.|TRBJ2-3
AWSVGDRSTDTQY
>TRBV5-1|.|TRBJ2-6
ASSSGRGSGANVLT
>TRBV6-4|.|TRBJ2-4
ASSDSRQGIQY
>TRBV29-1|.|TRBJ2-2
SGNRGSAGELF
>TRBV4-2|few|TRBJ2-3
ASSDGYTQY
>TRBV7-2|few|TRBJ2-2
ASSFLSGNTGELF
>TRBV25-1|few|TRBJ2-7
ASTTQGREQY
>TRBV6-5|few|TRBJ1-1
ASSYKGNRNTEAF
>TRBV11-2|.|TRBJ1-1
ASSFDRNTEAF
>TRBV18|.|TRBJ2-1
ASSPTTGLMSYNEQF
>TRBV9|.|TRBJ2-5
ASSVALAGRQETQY
>TRBV4-3|few|TRBJ2-1
ASSRQDDNEQF
>TRBV7-8|.|TRBJ1-5
ASSLVIWTGNQPQH
>TRBV7-9|few|TRBJ1-2
ASSFRGTANYGYT
>TRBV7-9|few|TRBJ2-7
ASSSAHYEQY
>TRBV9|.|TRBJ2-5
ASSAGQSQETQY
>TRBV11-2|.|TRBJ2-3
ASSSRGRAMLRSTDTQY
>TRBV6-5|few|TRBJ2-2
ASSSRSAGELF
>TRBV11-2|.|TRBJ2-7
ASSSGQGAYEQY
>TRBV30|few|TRBJ2-7
AWNLGQDSYEQY
>TRBV28|few|TRBJ2-7
ASSLGTGGFYEQY
>TRBV5-1|.|TRBJ2-5
ASSLGTGAQETQY
>TRBV5-4|many|TRBJ2-6
ASSTGQGLSRGANVLT